This T cell receptor beta chain is from a study of technical replicates of blood from a few donors. Measured with immunoSEQ multiplex PCR; TCRdb has only the in-frame clones, and not every one. The table has approximately 70,000 clones, approximately 91% seen once. J lost 1 base, V lost 4 bases, and 6 bases had no gene match. This CDR3 contains 17 residues. Germline CDR1 SGHVS, CDR2 FQNEAQ. The sequence was obtained from a human donor in good health. Some clones in this sample may be carry-over from other donors' samples. Sequences were obtained from PBMCs. The rearrangement uses TRBV7-8 and TRBJ2-7; 14 bases align to TRBD2. This CDR3 reads CASSSPGTSGRSYEQYF. As DNA, the CDR3 is TGTGCCAGCAGCTCTCCCGGGACTAGCGGGAGATCCTACGAGCAGTACTTC.